This record looks at one T cell receptor beta chain sequence and its context. This entry belongs to a study of blood T cell repertoires in COVID-19. Repertoires were generated with immunoSEQ multiplex PCR, while TCRdb's copy carries only in-frame clones and drops some. The data contain roughly 190,000 clones, roughly 90% of them singletons. Per germline, CDR1 LGHDT and CDR2 YNNKEL (reference sequence). V was clipped by 3 bases and J by 1 base, with 19 bases between them. The CDR3 consists of 18 residues. The sequence derives from a woman aged 35 to 49 who had recovered from COVID-19. V usage is TRBV3-1 (or the pseudogene TRBV3-2) and J usage is TRBJ1-3; unclear D gene. Sequencing input: peripheral blood. For the CDR3, the DNA is TGTGCCAGCAGCCATTCTTTGGGCCAGAGTAGATCTGGAAACACCATATATTTT. It translates to CASSHSLGQSRSGNTIYF.